The 5 T cell receptor beta chains presented below share a single source sample, sequenced in a study of cytomegalovirus exposure and HLA in healthy donors (dated by TCRdb to about 2017). The library relied on the immunoSEQ multiplex PCR assay. For the multiplex PCR, a mixture combining 60 forward primers for TCR Vbeta segments and 13 reverse primers for TCR Jbeta segments was used. TCRdb's version of the immuneACCESS table is confined to in-frame rearrangements and falls short of the full clone set. An unresolved V gene accounts for under half of the shortfall where checked; the remainder is of unknown origin. The sample table contains approximately 110,000 clones; only one count was recorded for 55% to 65% of them. The ten largest clones add up to 3.8% of the sample. Sample: PBMCs. The receptors originated from a man under 40 in good health and CMV-seropositive.

The chain combines TRBV7-9 with TRBJ2-3; the match to TRBD2 covers 8 bases. The CDR3 is 17 amino acids. J lost 1 base, V lost 5 bases, and 11 bases had no gene match. Looked up from germline, CDR1 is SEHNR and CDR2 is FQNEAQ (reference sequence). The CDR3 reads CASSPGYAGGGTDTQYF. The CDR3 coding sequence is TGTGCCAGCAGCCCCGGGTATGCGGGGGGCGGCACAGATACGCAGTATTTT.

V gene TRBV7-8 combines with J gene TRBJ2-7, with TRBD2 identical over 11 bases. J lost 2 bases, V lost 5 bases, and 5 bases had no gene match. The germline V gene encodes CDR1 SGHVS and CDR2 FQNEAQ. The CDR3 runs 15 residues. The CDR3 sequence is CASSTPSGGTYEQYF. DNA for the CDR3: TGTGCCAGCAGCACCCCTAGCGGGGGGACCTACGAGCAGTACTTC.

This clone was detected a few times. V gene TRBV23-1 combines with J gene TRBJ1-2, with TRBD1 matching over 7 bases. TRBV23-1 is filed as an ORF, its function uncertain. V shed 3 bases and J 10 bases; nucleotides not matched to a gene: 8. This CDR3 has 13 amino acids. Here the CDR3 reads CASSHIGGADYTF. The CDR3 nucleotides are TGCGCCAGCAGTCATATAGGGGGCGCGGACTACACCTTC.

The chain joins TRBV6-6 to TRBJ2-5, with D hard to call. CDR1 and CDR2 from the germline V gene are MNHNY and SVGAGI (reference sequence). V gave up 4 bases and J gave up 1 base, with 4 bases separating them. The CDR3 has 12 residues. The CDR3 DNA reads as TGTGCCAGCAGTTCGAGCCAAGAGACCCAGTACTTC. The encoded protein is CASSSSQETQYF.

The chain couples TRBV27 to TRBJ2-1; D not certain. The CDR3 has 12 amino acids. Deletions cut 4 bases from V and 7 bases from J, with 8 bases between. Germline values: CDR1 MNHEY, CDR2 SMNVEV (reference sequence). CDR3 in DNA: TGTGCCAGCAGTTATGGTCGGAATGAGCAGTTCTTC. Amino acids: CASSYGRNEQFF.